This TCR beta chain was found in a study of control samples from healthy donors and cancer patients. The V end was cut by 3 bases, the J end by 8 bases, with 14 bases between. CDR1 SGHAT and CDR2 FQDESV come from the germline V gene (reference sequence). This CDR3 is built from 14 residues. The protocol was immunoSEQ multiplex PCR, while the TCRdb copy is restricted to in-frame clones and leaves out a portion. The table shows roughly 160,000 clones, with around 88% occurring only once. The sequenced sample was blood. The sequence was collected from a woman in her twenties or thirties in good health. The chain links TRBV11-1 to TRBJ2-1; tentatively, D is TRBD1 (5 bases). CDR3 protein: CASSFGQGLDEQFF. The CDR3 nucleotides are TGTGCCAGCAGCTTCGGGCAGGGTCTCGATGAGCAGTTCTTC.